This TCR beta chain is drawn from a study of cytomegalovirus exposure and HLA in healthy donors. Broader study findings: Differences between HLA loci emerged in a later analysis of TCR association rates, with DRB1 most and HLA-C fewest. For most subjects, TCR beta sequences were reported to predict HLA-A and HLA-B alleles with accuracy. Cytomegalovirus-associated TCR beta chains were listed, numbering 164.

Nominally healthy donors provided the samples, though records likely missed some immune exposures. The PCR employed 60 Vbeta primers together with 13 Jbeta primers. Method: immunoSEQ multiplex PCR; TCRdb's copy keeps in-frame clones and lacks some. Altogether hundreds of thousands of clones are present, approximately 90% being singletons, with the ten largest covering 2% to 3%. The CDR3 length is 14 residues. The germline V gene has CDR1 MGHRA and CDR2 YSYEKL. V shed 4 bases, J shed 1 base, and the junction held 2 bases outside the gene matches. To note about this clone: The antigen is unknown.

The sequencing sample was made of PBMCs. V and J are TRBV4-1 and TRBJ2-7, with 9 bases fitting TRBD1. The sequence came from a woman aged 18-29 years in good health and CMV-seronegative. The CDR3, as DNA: TGCGCCAGCAGCCGGGACAGGGCATCCTACGAGCAGTACTTC. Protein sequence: CASSRDRASYEQYF.